Listed below are T cell receptor beta chains from one sample, sequenced in a study of control samples from healthy donors and cancer patients. Using immunoSEQ multiplex PCR, the repertoire was profiled, and TCRdb retains in-frame clones only, with some absent. The data contain 150,000 to 200,000 clones, nearly 90% of them seen just once; the ten biggest clones take up 1.2% to 1.5%. Input material: blood. The source is a woman in her forties or fifties in good health. Both conserved end residues are trimmed from each CDR3.

>TRBJ2-1|TRBV3-1/TRBV3-2
ASSAGTGAYNEQF
>TRBJ2-5|TRBV7-9
ASSLGLAGGETQY
>TRBJ2-1|TRBV30
AWSRGGWGNEQF
>TRBJ1-4|TRBV5-1
ASSLEASEKLF
>TRBJ2-2|TRBV6-2/TRBV6-3
ASSYIGSWAGELF
>TRBJ1-5|TRBV14
ASSQSGAHNQPQH
>TRBJ1-2|TRBV19
ASSTAGYGYT
>TRBJ1-1|TRBV7-2
ASSPGWNTEAF
>TRBJ1-6|TRBV7-8
ASSVRDDSYNSPLH
>TRBJ1-6|TRBV7-2
ASSSGTRTNPLH